This T cell receptor beta chain was recovered during a study of control samples from healthy donors and cancer patients. TCRdb's copy holds only in-frame clones and misses some; the assay was immunoSEQ multiplex PCR. Found here are tens of thousands of clones, around 96% of them singletons; the top ten hold about 2%. The germline gives CDR1 SGHKS, CDR2 YYEKEE (reference sequence). V lost 4 bases and J lost 9, with 14 bases in between. This CDR3 comprises 13 residues. The clonotype originates from a woman in her twenties or thirties in good health. The sequenced sample was blood. This chain uses TRBV5-5 with TRBJ2-1; D ambiguous. In DNA, the CDR3 is TGTGCCAGCAGCATGGGCGGTTTGGGTGAGCAGTTCTTC. It encodes CASSMGGLGEQFF.